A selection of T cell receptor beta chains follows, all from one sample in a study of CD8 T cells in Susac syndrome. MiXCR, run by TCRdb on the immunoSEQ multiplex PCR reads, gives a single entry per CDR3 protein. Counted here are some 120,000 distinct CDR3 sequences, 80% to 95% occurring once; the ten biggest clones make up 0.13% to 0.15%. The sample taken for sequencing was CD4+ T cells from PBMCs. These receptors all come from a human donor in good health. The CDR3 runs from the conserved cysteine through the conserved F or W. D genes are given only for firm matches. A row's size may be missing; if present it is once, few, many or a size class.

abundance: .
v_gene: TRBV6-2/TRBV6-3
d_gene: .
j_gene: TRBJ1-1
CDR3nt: TGTGCCAGCGGCCGGTCCCGTTTTGGGGGAACTGAAGCTTTCTTT
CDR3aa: CASGRSRFGGTEAFF

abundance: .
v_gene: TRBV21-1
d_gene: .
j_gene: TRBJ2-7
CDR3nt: TGTGCCAGCAGCAAAAGGGGACCCATGGCCTACGAGCAGTACTTC
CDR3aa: CASSKRGPMAYEQYF

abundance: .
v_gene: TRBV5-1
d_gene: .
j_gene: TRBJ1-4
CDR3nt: TGCGCCAGCCGAACCGACGGAGGCGCCATTGGAGAAAAACTGTTTTTT
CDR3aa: CASRTDGGAIGEKLFF

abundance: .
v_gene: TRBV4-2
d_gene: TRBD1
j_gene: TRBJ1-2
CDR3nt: TGTGCCAGCAGCCGAGTATCACAGGGGGACTATGGCTACACCTTC
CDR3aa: CASSRVSQGDYGYTF

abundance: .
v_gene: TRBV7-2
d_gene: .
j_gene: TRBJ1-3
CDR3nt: TGTGCCAGCAGCCTACCAGGGCACTCCTCTGAAAACACCATATATTTT
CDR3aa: CASSLPGHSSENTIYF

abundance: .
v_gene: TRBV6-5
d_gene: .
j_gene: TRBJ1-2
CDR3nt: TGTGCCAGCAGTCTGTATGGCTACACCTTC
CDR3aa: CASSLYGYTF

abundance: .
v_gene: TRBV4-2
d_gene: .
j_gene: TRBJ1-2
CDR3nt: TGTGCCAGCAGCGGGGGGGGGCTCGGGGTGCTTTTACGAGTTGATGGCGAATATGGCTACACCTTC
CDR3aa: CASSGGGLGVLLRVDGEYGYTF

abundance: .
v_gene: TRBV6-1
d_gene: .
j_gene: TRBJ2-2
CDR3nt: TGTGCCAGCTCTCAACCGGGACTCCGTACCGGGGAGCTGTTTTTT
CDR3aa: CASSQPGLRTGELFF

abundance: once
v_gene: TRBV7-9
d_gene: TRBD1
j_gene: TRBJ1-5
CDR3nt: TGTGCCAGCAGCCACTGGACTTTGGGACAGGCGCACCGTCAGCCCCAGCATTTT
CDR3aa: CASSHWTLGQAHRQPQHF

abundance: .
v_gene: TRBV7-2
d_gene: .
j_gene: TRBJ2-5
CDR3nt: TGTGCCAGCAGCCGGGGACTGTTAGGATTAGAGACCCAGTACTTC
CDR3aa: CASSRGLLGLETQYF

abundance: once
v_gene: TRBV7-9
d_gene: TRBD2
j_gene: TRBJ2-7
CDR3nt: TGTGCCAGCAGCTTAGCGGGAGGGACCCCCTACGAGCAGTACTTC
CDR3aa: CASSLAGGTPYEQYF

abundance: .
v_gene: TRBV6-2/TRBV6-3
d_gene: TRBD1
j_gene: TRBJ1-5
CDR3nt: TGTGCCAGCAGTCGGGACAGGGAGACGTATAGCAATCAGCCCCAGCATTTT
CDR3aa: CASSRDRETYSNQPQHF

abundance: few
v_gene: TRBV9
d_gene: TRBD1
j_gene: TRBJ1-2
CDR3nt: TGTGCCAGCAGCGTGGTCGGGACAGGATTCTATGGCTACACCTTC
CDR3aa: CASSVVGTGFYGYTF

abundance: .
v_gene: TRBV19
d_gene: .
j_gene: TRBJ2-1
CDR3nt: TGTGCCAGTAGCCCGGGGCTGGCGGGCAATGAGCAGTTCTTC
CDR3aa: CASSPGLAGNEQFF

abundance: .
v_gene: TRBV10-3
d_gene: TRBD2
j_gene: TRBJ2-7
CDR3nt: TGTGCCACAAAAGGGGCGGGGGGCCTCTGGGAGCAGTACTTC
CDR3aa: CATKGAGGLWEQYF

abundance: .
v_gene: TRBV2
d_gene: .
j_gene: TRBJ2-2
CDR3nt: TGTGCCAGCAGTGCGACAGTGCCCCAACGGACCGGGGAGCTGTTTTTT
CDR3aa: CASSATVPQRTGELFF

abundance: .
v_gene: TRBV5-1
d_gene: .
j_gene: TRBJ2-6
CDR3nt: TGCGCCAGCACCGTGGACCCTGGGGCCAACGTCCTGACTTTC
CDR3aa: CASTVDPGANVLTF

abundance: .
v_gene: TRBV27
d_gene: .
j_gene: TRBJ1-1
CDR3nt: TGTGCCAGCAGTTCACCACAGGGGAACACTGAAGCTTTCTTT
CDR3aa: CASSSPQGNTEAFF

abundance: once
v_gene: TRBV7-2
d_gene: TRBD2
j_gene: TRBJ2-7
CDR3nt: TGTGCCAGCAGCTTAGGTCCTAGCGGGAGCCACGAGCAGTACTTC
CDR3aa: CASSLGPSGSHEQYF

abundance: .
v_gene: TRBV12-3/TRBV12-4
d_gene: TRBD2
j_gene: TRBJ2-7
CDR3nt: TGTGCCAGCACCATAAGCGGGGGACCGGACCCGCAGCAGTACTTC
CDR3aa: CASTISGGPDPQQYF

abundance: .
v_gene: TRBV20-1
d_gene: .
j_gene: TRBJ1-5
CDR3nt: TGCAGTGCTTTATCAGGGGCTTCGGGCAATCAGCCCCAGCATTTT
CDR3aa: CSALSGASGNQPQHF

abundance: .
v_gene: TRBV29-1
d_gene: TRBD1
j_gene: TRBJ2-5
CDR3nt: TGCAGCGTCCTTGGACAGGACCAAGAGACCCAGTACTTC
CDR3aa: CSVLGQDQETQYF

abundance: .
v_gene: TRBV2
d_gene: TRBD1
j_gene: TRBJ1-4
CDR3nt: TGTGCCAGCAGTGAGGCCGGGACAGGGGTGGAAAAACTGTTTTTT
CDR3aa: CASSEAGTGVEKLFF

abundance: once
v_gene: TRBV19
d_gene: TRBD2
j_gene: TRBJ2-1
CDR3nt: TGTGCCAGTAGAGAGTCGGGAGGGCCTTCCTACAATGAGCAGTTCTTC
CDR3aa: CASRESGGPSYNEQFF

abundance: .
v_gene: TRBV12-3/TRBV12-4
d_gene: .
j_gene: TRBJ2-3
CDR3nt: TGTGCCAGCACCCTCGATGGGGAGATAACCCCGCAGTATTTT
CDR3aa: CASTLDGEITPQYF

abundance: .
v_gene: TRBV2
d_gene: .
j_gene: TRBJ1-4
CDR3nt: TGTGCCAGCTCCCCGGGGGTGAATGAAAAACTGTTTTTT
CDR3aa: CASSPGVNEKLFF

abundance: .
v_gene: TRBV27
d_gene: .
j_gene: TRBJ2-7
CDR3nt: TGTGCCAGCAGTTTTTTCCCTTCCTACGAGCAGTACTTC
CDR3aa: CASSFFPSYEQYF

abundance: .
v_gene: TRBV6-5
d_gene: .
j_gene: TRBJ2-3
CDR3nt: TGTGCCAGCAGTTACAGGGGAGACACAGATACGCAGTATTTT
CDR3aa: CASSYRGDTDTQYF

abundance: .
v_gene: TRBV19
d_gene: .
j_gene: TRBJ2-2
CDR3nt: TGTGCCAGTAGTAAGGCCAACCTGAGACTGAACACCGGGGAGCTGTTTTTT
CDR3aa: CASSKANLRLNTGELFF

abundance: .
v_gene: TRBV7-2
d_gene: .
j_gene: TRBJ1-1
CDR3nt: TGTGCCAGCAGGACCTTGGGCGTCTTGGAAGCTTTCTTT
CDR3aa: CASRTLGVLEAFF

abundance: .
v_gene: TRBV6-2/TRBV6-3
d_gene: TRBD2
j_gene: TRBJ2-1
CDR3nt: TGTGCCAGCAGTTCTCTAACTAGCGGGATATTCAGCGAGCAGTTCTTC
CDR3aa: CASSSLTSGIFSEQFF

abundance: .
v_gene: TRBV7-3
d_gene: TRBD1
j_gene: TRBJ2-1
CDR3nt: TGTGCCAGCAGCTTAACCGGCCCCCGGGACAGGGGACTGTTCTTC
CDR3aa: CASSLTGPRDRGLFF

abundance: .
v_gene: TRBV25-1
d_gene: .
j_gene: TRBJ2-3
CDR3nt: TGTGCCAGCAGTGAATCCCAAGACGGAACAGATACGCAGTATTTT
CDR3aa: CASSESQDGTDTQYF

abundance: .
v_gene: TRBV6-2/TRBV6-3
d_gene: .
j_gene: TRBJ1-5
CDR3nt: TGTGCCAGCAGTTACGGCACCCATAGCAATCAGCCCCAGCATTTT
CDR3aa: CASSYGTHSNQPQHF

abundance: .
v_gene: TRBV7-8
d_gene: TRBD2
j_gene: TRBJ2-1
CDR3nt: TGTGCCAGCAGACAGACTAGCGGAGCCTACAATGAGCAGTTCTTC
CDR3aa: CASRQTSGAYNEQFF

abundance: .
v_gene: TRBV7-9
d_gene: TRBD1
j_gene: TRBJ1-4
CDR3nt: TGTGCCAGCAGCTCCCCGGGACAGGGGAGTGGGTGGGCATCTGAAAAACTGTTTTTT
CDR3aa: CASSSPGQGSGWASEKLFF

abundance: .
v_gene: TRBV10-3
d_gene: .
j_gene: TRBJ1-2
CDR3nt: TGTGCCATCAGTGAGTCGTGGCAGGGGAACTATGGCTACACCTTC
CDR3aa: CAISESWQGNYGYTF

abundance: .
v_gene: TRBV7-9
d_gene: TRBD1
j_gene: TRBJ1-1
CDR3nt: TGTGCCAGCAGAGAAGAGGGACAGACTAACACTGAAGCTTTCTTT
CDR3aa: CASREEGQTNTEAFF

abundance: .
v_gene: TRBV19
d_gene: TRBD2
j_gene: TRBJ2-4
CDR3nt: TGTGCCAGCCACCTCGGGACTAGCGGGGGGGCCGACAAAAACATTCAGTACTTC
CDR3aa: CASHLGTSGGADKNIQYF

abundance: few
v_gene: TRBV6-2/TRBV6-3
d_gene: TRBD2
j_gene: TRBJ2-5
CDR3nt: TGTGCCAGCAGTCCTAGCGGGAGGAGGGAGACCCAGTACTTC
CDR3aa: CASSPSGRRETQYF

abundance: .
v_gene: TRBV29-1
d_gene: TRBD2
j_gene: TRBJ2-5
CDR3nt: TGCAGCGGGTCCGCTAGCGGGGGGGAGACCCAGTACTTC
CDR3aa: CSGSASGGETQYF

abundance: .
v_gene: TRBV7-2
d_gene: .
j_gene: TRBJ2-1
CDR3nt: TGTGCCAGCAGCTCCTGGACGGACGGGGAGCAGTTCTTC
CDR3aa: CASSSWTDGEQFF

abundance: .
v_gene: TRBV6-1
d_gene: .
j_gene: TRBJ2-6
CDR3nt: TGTGCCAGCAGGAATCTCGCGGTAGGGGCCAACGTCCTGACTTTC
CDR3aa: CASRNLAVGANVLTF

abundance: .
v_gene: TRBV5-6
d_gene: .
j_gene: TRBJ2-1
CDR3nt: TGTGCCAGCAGCCCCGGGGGCGGCAATGAGCAGTTCTTC
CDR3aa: CASSPGGGNEQFF

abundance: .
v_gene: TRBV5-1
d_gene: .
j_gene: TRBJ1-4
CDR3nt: TGCGCCAGCAGCTCTAACACAGGGACGGATGAAAAACTGTTTTTT
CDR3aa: CASSSNTGTDEKLFF

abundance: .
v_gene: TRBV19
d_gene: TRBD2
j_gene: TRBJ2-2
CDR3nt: TGTGCCAGTATAGCGGGCCAAAACGAAGGGGAGCTGTTTTTT
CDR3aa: CASIAGQNEGELFF

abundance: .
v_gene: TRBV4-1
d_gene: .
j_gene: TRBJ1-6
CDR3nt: TGCGCCAGCAGCCAGGTGGACAGAAATTCACCCCTCCACTTT
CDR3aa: CASSQVDRNSPLHF

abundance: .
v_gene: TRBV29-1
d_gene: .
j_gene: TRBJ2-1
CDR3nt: TGCACCCTGAGGACAAAGGTAGCGGCCTCCTACAATGAGCAGTTCTTC
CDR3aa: CTLRTKVAASYNEQFF